This T cell receptor beta chain was recovered during a study of glioma-infiltrating T cells after dendritic cell vaccination (dated by TCRdb to the mid-2010s). Some background on the complete study: Of the roughly 15 glioblastoma patients in the cohort, all drawn from Phase I and II dendritic cell vaccination trials, 9 were newly diagnosed and 6 had recurrent disease. Patients received autologous tumor lysate-pulsed dendritic cell vaccination between about 2002 and 2013. To make the vaccine, monocyte-derived dendritic cells were cultured for roughly seven days with IL-4 and GM-CSF and then pulsed overnight with autologous tumor lysate. Three intradermal dendritic cell vaccine injections were administered to patients at biweekly intervals in the arm below the axilla. Tumor-infiltrating lymphocyte content was quantified and tumor and blood repertoires were compared in dendritic cell-vaccinated glioblastoma patients by deep sequencing of TCR beta CDR3 regions. Survival after dendritic cell vaccination was correlated with TCR sequencing metrics, including TIL content and tumor-blood repertoire overlap. General study outcomes and caveats: The cohort was small and heterogeneous, and full blood and tumor sets were available for few patients, with initial-recurrent tumor pairs available for even fewer patients. No direct relationship between TCR clonality and survival was found, suggesting a diverse polyclonal response may matter. The three-group TCR overlap response model was described as speculative and requiring prospective validation. After dendritic cell vaccination, a higher estimated pretreatment TIL content predicted longer time to progression and overall survival.

The time point label of this sample denotes: after dendritic cell vaccination, including at tumor progression/relapse. Patients were selected for having adequate residual fresh-frozen tumor tissue and more than two years of available survival data. Although molecular status otherwise differed among the glioblastoma patients, no patient had an isocitrate dehydrogenase mutation. PBMC collection took place before vaccination, two weeks after the third vaccination, and at tumor progression if progression occurred. Genomic DNA was extracted with the Qiagen DNeasy Blood extraction Kit. The immunoSEQ assay amplified TCRB CDR3 regions from approximately 1.8 micrograms of genomic DNA, or from all available DNA when less than that amount was available. Multiplex PCR used 60 forward primers for TCR V beta segments and 13 reverse primers for J beta segments. To estimate reads per starting template, synthetic control templates were spiked into each sample at limiting dilution. The Illumina HiSeq System generated 87 bp sequencing reads. Concerning the study's data processing: PCR and sequencing errors were removed by merging closely related sequences with a nearest neighbor algorithm. TCR overlap was measured as the percentage of unique tumor TCR beta sequences also present in the same patient's peripheral blood. What TCRdb holds here is the immuneACCESS table cut down to in-frame rearrangements. Part of the clones is not present; checked against another copy, under half of the missing clones reflect an unresolved V gene, and the others are unexplained. The D gene and trimming were derived from the DNA, and the V and J assignments and clone size from that table. The sample includes tens of thousands of clones, with 75% to 90% observed a single time. 2% to 2.5% of the sample is taken by the ten largest.

As to this clone: It has no known antigen specificity. No base quality information exists; no much larger clone differs at one position.

This clonotype was obtained from a human donor with glioblastoma. The specimen comprised blood, sampled after dendritic cell vaccination.

The CDR3 reads as follows: CASSADRRVTGTDTQYF. The nucleotide sequence reads TGTGCCAGCAGTGCGGACAGACGGGTGACTGGCACAGATACGCAGTATTTT. This chain joins TRBV25-1 to TRBJ2-3, with TRBD1 tentatively as D gene (6 bases match). Counted from cysteine to phenylalanine, this CDR3 has 17 amino acids. The sequence is cut down to CDR3 DNA, 51 bases in frame from base 1. The germline V gene encodes CDR1 MGHDK and CDR2 SYGVNS. V drops 4 bases and J drops 1 base, leaving 18 bases in between. The full variable domain, completed from the reference TRBV25-1 and TRBJ2-3 proteins outside the CDR3, reads EADIYQTPRYLVIGTGKKITLECSQTMGHDKMYWYQQDPGMELHLIHYSYGVNSTEKGDLSSESTVSRIRTEHFPLTLESARPSHTSQYLCASSADRRVTGTDTQYFGPGTRLTVL.